This entry features one TCR beta chain sequence. The data were produced by immunoSEQ multiplex PCR, yet TCRdb's version contains in-frame clones alone and is incomplete. The table has around 50,000 clones, around 89% seen once. This entry comes from a study of OX40 agonist ivuxolimab in advanced cancers. Study-wide context: Those treated in dose escalation had hepatocellular carcinoma, melanoma, renal cell cancer or head and neck cancer. From about 23 to 85 years was the age range, with a mean of approximately 58 years, and 70% to 85% were male.

Patients had blood sampled at baseline and again on cycle 4 day 1 and cycle 7 day 1. Germline CDR1 is SNHLY and CDR2 is FYNNEI. J lost 8 bases, V lost 2 bases, and 10 bases had no gene match. This CDR3 spans 16 amino acids. The sequence derives from an adult with an advanced solid tumor such as melanoma, head and neck, liver or kidney cancer. The rearrangement uses TRBV2 and TRBJ2-1, with 9 bases that match TRBD1. Sequenced material: CD4+ or CD8+ T cells sorted from blood, taken in a trial of the OX40 agonist ivuxolimab. Here the CDR3 DNA reads TGTGCCAGCAGTGAAACCGGGACAGGGTCAATCGATGAGCAGTTCTTC. It specifies CASSETGTGSIDEQFF.